These T cell receptor beta chains were read from a single sample in a study of shared clonotypes between healthy human individuals. Assay: immunoSEQ multiplex PCR; the TCRdb copy retains only in-frame clones and omits some. The table records more than 2 million clones, 90% to 95% of them present only once. Material: naive CD4+ T cells sorted from blood. All receptors come from a man between 18 and 35 years old in good health. Both conserved end residues are part of each CDR3. Fields, in order: clone size, V gene, J gene, CDR3 protein. Only some rows state a clone size, as once, few, many or a class for expanded clones.

size: NA
V: TRBV10-3
J: TRBJ2-1
CDR3: CAISRGTSGSGNEQFF

size: NA
V: TRBV9
J: TRBJ2-3
CDR3: CASSPGSLPDTQYF

size: NA
V: TRBV28
J: TRBJ2-3
CDR3: CASSLGIRTDTQYF

size: once
V: TRBV30
J: TRBJ2-7
CDR3: CAWSVLRPTVPDRKYEQYF

size: NA
V: TRBV5-1
J: TRBJ2-7
CDR3: CASSSIGTGTYEQYF

size: NA
V: TRBV5-6
J: TRBJ2-1
CDR3: CASSLASGDHYNEQFF

size: few
V: TRBV7-6
J: TRBJ2-7
CDR3: CASSLVWGSYEQYF

size: NA
V: TRBV7-2
J: TRBJ2-5
CDR3: CASSRTSGRQETQYF

size: once
V: TRBV6-6
J: TRBJ1-2
CDR3: CASSYSLGEGYTF

size: few
V: TRBV6-5
J: TRBJ1-5
CDR3: CASSPGGGNQPQHF

size: NA
V: TRBV30
J: TRBJ2-1
CDR3: CAWSGGAGAYNEQFF

size: NA
V: TRBV29-1
J: TRBJ1-1
CDR3: CSVETRLRTEAFF

size: many
V: TRBV28
J: TRBJ1-1
CDR3: CASYSENTEAFF

size: NA
V: TRBV11-2
J: TRBJ2-1
CDR3: CASSWVAEVEQFF

size: NA
V: TRBV5-4
J: TRBJ1-2
CDR3: CASSYYNYGYTF

size: NA
V: TRBV2
J: TRBJ2-1
CDR3: CASSEYNEQFF

size: NA
V: TRBV18
J: TRBJ1-4
CDR3: CASSPLSGTGVEKLFF

size: once
V: TRBV30
J: TRBJ1-1
CDR3: CAWTGDMNTEAFF

size: NA
V: TRBV7-9
J: TRBJ1-1
CDR3: CASSKDSITEAFF

size: NA
V: TRBV2
J: TRBJ2-4
CDR3: CASSAQTLRDIQYF